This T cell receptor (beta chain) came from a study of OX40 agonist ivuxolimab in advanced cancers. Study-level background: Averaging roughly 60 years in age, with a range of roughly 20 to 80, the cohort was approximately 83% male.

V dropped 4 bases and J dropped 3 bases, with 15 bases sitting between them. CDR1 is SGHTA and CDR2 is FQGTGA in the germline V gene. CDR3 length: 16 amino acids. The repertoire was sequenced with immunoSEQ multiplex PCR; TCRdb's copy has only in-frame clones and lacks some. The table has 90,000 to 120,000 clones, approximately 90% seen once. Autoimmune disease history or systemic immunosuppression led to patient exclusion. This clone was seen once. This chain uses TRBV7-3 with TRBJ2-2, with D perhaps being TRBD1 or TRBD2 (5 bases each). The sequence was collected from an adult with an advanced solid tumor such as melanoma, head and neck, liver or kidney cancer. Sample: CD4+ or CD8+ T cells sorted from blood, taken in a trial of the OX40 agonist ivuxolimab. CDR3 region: CASSSASGPDTGELFF. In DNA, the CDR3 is TGTGCCAGCAGCTCCGCCTCGGGGCCGGACACCGGGGAGCTGTTTTTT.